The source of this T cell receptor (beta chain) is a study of beta chain features in type 1 diabetes. The study's findings and limits: Among all four CD4+ subsets, Type 1 diabetes patients had TCRB CDR3s that were moderately but significantly shorter.

cDNA synthesis used the whole RNA isolate, giving expressed TCRB sequences. Generated by immunoSEQ multiplex PCR, the TCRdb table keeps only in-frame clones and is missing some. The sample has about 640,000 clones; 12% are singletons. A few counts support this clone. Its specificity is unknown. V lost 4 bases, J lost 2 bases, and 12 bases lay in between. Germline-derived CDR1 and CDR2 are SGHRS and YFSETQ. The CDR3 length is 15 residues. Purities in excess of 95% were seen in all sorted populations. The sequence was collected from a young man with type 1 diabetes. The gene calls are TRBV5-1 and TRBJ2-2, with no clear D. Sequencing was performed on naive CD4+ T cells from blood. CDR3 residues: CASSPVGRNTGELFF. CDR3 in DNA: TGCGCCAGCAGCCCCGTCGGACGCAACACCGGGGAGCTGTTTTTT.